The 20 T cell receptor beta chains below come from one sample, sequenced in a study of cytomegalovirus exposure and HLA in healthy donors. PCR amplification relied on 60 Vbeta primers (plus 13 Jbeta primers). Sequencing used immunoSEQ multiplex PCR; TCRdb keeps in-frame clones, though not all of them. The sample has 120,000 or so clones; over 60% are singletons. Source material: PBMCs. These receptors all come from a man aged 30 to 45 in good health and CMV-seronegative.

The chain links TRBV11-2 to TRBJ2-5; possible D gene TRBD2, 5 bases. The CDR3 has 18 amino acids. Trimming took off 2 bases at V and 5 bases at J, with 24 bases between the two ends. Germline CDR1 is SGHAT and CDR2 is FQNNGV. The CDR3 protein is CASSLQREALSSWETQYF. Written as DNA, the CDR3 is TGTGCCAGCAGCTTACAGAGGGAAGCTTTAAGTAGTTGGGAGACCCAGTACTTC.

The chain couples TRBV10-2 to TRBJ2-1; 10 positions match TRBD2. Looked up from germline, CDR1 is WSHSY and CDR2 is SAAADI. Losses at the gene ends were 11 bases for V and 9 bases for J; bases not matched to a gene: 13. The CDR3 sequence is 14 residues long. DNA of the CDR3: TGCGCCTCCAAAGGACTAGCGGAGAGGGGTGAGCAGTTCTTC. It codes for CASKGLAERGEQFF.

V usage is TRBV6-1 and J usage is TRBJ1-1; D might be TRBD1 (6 bases). The V gene lost 6 bases and the J gene lost 10 bases, with 12 bases spanning the gap. The CDR3 covers 11 residues. Germline lookup yields CDR1 MNHNS and CDR2 SASEGT. CDR3 bases: TGTGCCAGCAGCCAGGGGAAAGGAGCTTTCTTT. Translated: CASSQGKGAFF.

The V call is TRBV29-1, the J call TRBJ2-5, with TRBD2 as a possible D gene (5 bases). Trimming took off 7 bases at V and 1 base at J, with 19 bases between the two ends. The CDR3 spans 15 residues. Germline V gene data show CDR1 as SQVTM and CDR2 as ANQGSEA. The CDR3 spells CSAGPRGLSQETQYF. In DNA form, the CDR3 reads TGCAGCGCCGGGCCTCGGGGTTTGTCCCAAGAGACCCAGTACTTC.

The CDR3 DNA follows: TGTGCCAGCAGTCCACAGGGATTTCGCAATTCACCCCTCCACTTT. Its translation: CASSPQGFRNSPLHF. This chain uses TRBV27 with TRBJ1-6, with a possible D match to TRBD1 (6 bases). Trimming left V 5 bases short and J 7 bases short, with 15 bases between. The germline CDR1 and CDR2 sequences are MNHEY and SMNVEV (reference sequence). The CDR3 runs to 15 residues.

The V and J genes are TRBV5-4 and TRBJ2-7; 12 bases align to TRBD2. From germline, CDR1 is SGHNT and CDR2 YYREEE (reference sequence). The V segment lost 4 bases and the J segment 9 bases; nucleotides outside the gene matches: 14. The CDR3 length is 16 residues. DNA of the CDR3: TGTGCCAGCAGCAAACGACTAGCGGGAGAGCTAATTCGGCAGTACTTC. Encoded protein: CASSKRLAGELIRQYF.

This clone was observed once. V gene TRBV6-1 combines with J gene TRBJ1-2, with D possibly TRBD1 on 5 matching bases. The CDR3 covers 14 residues. From germline, CDR1 is MNHNS and CDR2 SASEGT. The V gene lost 1 base and the J gene lost 7 bases, with 13 bases spanning the gap. As DNA, the CDR3 is TGTGCCAGCAGTGAAGTACTGGGGCGCCCTGGCTACACCTTC. The encoded protein is CASSEVLGRPGYTF.

The chain is built from TRBV19 and TRBJ1-1, with 9 bases lining up with TRBD1. Germline V gives CDR1 LNHDA, CDR2 SQIVND (reference sequence). V shed 6 bases, J shed 4 bases, and the junction held 3 bases outside the gene matches. CDR3 length: 13 amino acids. Here the CDR3 reads CASRGQGGTEAFF. CDR3 nucleotide sequence: TGTGCCAGTAGGGGACAGGGTGGCACTGAAGCTTTCTTT.

J is TRBJ2-7 and V is TRBV28; 7 bases match TRBD1. The V gene's germline CDR1 is MDHEN and CDR2 SYDVKM. V was clipped by 0 bases and J by 7 bases; unmatched bases: 9. The CDR3 is 15 amino acids. The CDR3 is CASSLWAGGKGEQYF. As DNA, the CDR3 is TGTGCCAGCAGTTTATGGGCAGGGGGTAAAGGAGAGCAGTACTTC. The full variable domain, rest sourced from reference TRBV28 and TRBJ2-7, is DVKVTQSSRYLVKRTGEKVFLECVQDMDHENMFWYRQDPGLGLRLIYFSYDVKMKEKGDIPEGYSVSREKKERFSLILESASTNQTSMYLCASSLWAGGKGEQYFGPGTRLTVT.

V and J are TRBV5-4 and TRBJ2-3; D possibly corresponds to TRBD2 (6 bases). Trimming took 0 bases from V and 4 from J, leaving 21 bases between them. Germline V lookup: CDR1 SGHNT, CDR2 YYREEE (reference sequence). The CDR3 totals 18 residues. The CDR3 nucleotides read TGTGCCAGCAGCTTGGCCGGGCGGGCGGGGAGCTATTCAGATACGCAGTATTTT. It encodes CASSLAGRAGSYSDTQYF. The variable domain in full, with the rest retrieved from reference TRBV5-4 and TRBJ2-3, is ETGVTQSPTHLIKTRGQQVTLRCSSQSGHNTVSWYQQALGQGPQFIFQYYREEENGRGNFPPRFSGLQFPNYSSELNVNALELDDSALYLCASSLAGRAGSYSDTQYFGPGTRLTVL.

This clone came up once. This rearrangement joins TRBV28 to TRBJ2-3; 8 bases are shared with TRBD2. Germline-derived CDR1 and CDR2 are MDHEN and SYDVKM. J was trimmed by 0 bases and V by 4 bases; bases with no gene match: 6. The CDR3 consists of 16 residues. As DNA, the CDR3 is TGTGCCAGCAGTTCTAGGACTAGCCGTAGCACAGATACGCAGTATTTT. Translation: CASSSRTSRSTDTQYF.

V gene TRBV5-1 combines with J gene TRBJ1-4; the D is unclear. The CDR3 runs to 13 residues. V lost 5 bases and J 3 bases, leaving 8 bases between the germline ends. CDR1 is SGHRS and CDR2 is YFSETQ in the germline V gene. The DNA for the CDR3 is TGCGCCAGCAGAGAGGGTCCTAATGAAAAACTGTTTTTT. It encodes CASREGPNEKLFF.

This chain uses TRBV28 with TRBJ2-1, with D perhaps matching TRBD1 (5 bases). V lost 10 bases and J 3 bases, leaving 13 bases between the germline ends. There are 13 residues in the CDR3. Looked up from germline, CDR1 is MDHEN and CDR2 is SYDVKM. In DNA, the CDR3 is TGTGCCACCTTGGACACTAACTACAATGAGCAGTTCTTC. Translation: CATLDTNYNEQFF.

This chain joins TRBV28 and TRBJ1-1; D remains unclear. Deletions cut 8 bases from V and 3 bases from J, with 16 bases between. CDR1 is MDHEN, CDR2 SYDVKM, per germline. This CDR3 has 14 residues. The chain's CDR3 is CASFRAGLDTEAFF. For the CDR3, the DNA is TGTGCCAGCTTTAGGGCGGGTTTGGACACTGAAGCTTTCTTT.

The chain joins TRBV5-6 to TRBJ2-7; D gene uncertain. Per germline, CDR1 SGHDT and CDR2 YYEEEE. The V end was cut by 4 bases, the J end by 4 bases, with 9 bases between. The CDR3 has 12 amino acids. The CDR3: CASSRETYEQYF. Written as DNA, the CDR3 is TGTGCCAGCAGCCGCGAAACGTACGAGCAGTACTTC.

The rearrangement uses TRBV7-3 and TRBJ2-3; TRBD2 matches at 9 bases. The CDR3 spans 15 residues. Unmatched junction bases numbered 4, after V lost 5 bases and J lost 1 base. Germline loops: CDR1 SGHTA, CDR2 FQGTGA. CDR3 nucleotide sequence: TGTGCCAGCAGCCAATTAGCGGGGGGCACAGATACGCAGTATTTT. Amino acid sequence: CASSQLAGGTDTQYF.

The chain links TRBV5-1 to TRBJ2-7, with TRBD1 identical over 9 bases. The CDR3 is 15 amino acids. The germline V gene has CDR1 SGHRS and CDR2 YFSETQ. V lost 2 bases, J lost 5 bases, and 8 bases stayed unmatched. The CDR3 DNA follows: TGCGCCAGCAGCTTAGGACAGGGGTGGGTCCACGAGCAGTACTTC. Translated, it gives CASSLGQGWVHEQYF.

The CDR3 loop reads CASSSPVLASGELFF. CDR3 nucleotides: TGTGCCAGCAGTTCTCCGGTACTAGCTTCCGGGGAGCTGTTTTTT. The V gene is TRBV27, the J gene TRBJ2-2, with D perhaps TRBD2 (6 bases). The CDR3 length is 15 residues. CDR1 and CDR2 (germline): MNHEY, SMNVEV (reference sequence). V was trimmed by 4 bases and J by 6 bases, leaving 15 bases between them.

This chain connects TRBV30 to TRBJ2-7; TRBD1 is a possible D gene (5 bases). There are 13 residues in the CDR3. Germline-derived CDR1 and CDR2 are GTSNPN and SVGIG (reference sequence). V shed 4 bases and J shed 2 bases, with 12 bases lying between them. The CDR3 loop is CAWNKGIPYEQYF. The CDR3, as DNA: TGTGCCTGGAATAAGGGGATCCCCTACGAGCAGTACTTC.

CDR3 sequence reads: CASSAGLADTGELFF. CDR3 DNA sequence: TGTGCCAGCAGCGCGGGACTAGCGGACACCGGGGAGCTGTTTTTT. The gene calls are TRBV9 and TRBJ2-2; 11 bases agree with TRBD2. The J segment lost 3 bases and the V segment lost 3 bases, leaving 1 base of the junction unmatched. Germline V gives CDR1 SGDLS, CDR2 YYNGEE. The CDR3 is made up of 15 amino acids.